Listed here are 32 T cell receptor beta chains from one sample, sequenced in a study of cytomegalovirus exposure and HLA in healthy donors. The PCR used 60 Vbeta and 13 Jbeta primers. TCRdb's copy holds only in-frame clones and misses some; the assay was immunoSEQ multiplex PCR. This table has 200,000 or so clones, 84% appearing once. The sample consisted of PBMCs. The receptor set was obtained from a boy aged 5-17 years in good health and CMV-seronegative.

CDR3 DNA sequence: TGTGCCAGCAGCTTTTCAGGGGATCAGCCCCAGCATTTT. This encodes CASSFSGDQPQHF. The genes are TRBV7-2 and TRBJ1-5; a weak D match, TRBD1 (6 bases). Trimming stripped 3 bases from V and 5 bases from J, with 8 bases between. Germline assignment: CDR1 SGHTA and CDR2 FQGNSA. This CDR3 region has 13 residues.

J is TRBJ1-6 and V is TRBV19, with a possible D match to TRBD1 (6 bases). Trimming shortened V by 5 bases and J by 0 bases, and 14 bases separated the two germline ends. CDR3 length: 17 amino acids. Germline V lookup: CDR1 LNHDA, CDR2 SQIVND (reference sequence). For the CDR3, the DNA is TGTGCCAGTAGTGTCCCCAGGGGAAGCTCCTATAATTCACCCCTCCACTTT. Translating it yields CASSVPRGSSYNSPLHF.

This clone was seen a few times. This rearrangement joins TRBV2 to TRBJ1-5, with 10 bases matching TRBD1. The germline V gene encodes CDR1 SNHLY and CDR2 FYNNEI. V was pared by 7 bases and J by 0 bases, with 12 bases of the junction left unmatched. The CDR3 covers 18 residues. DNA of the CDR3: TGTGCCAGCATAAATTTGGGACAGGGGATTTTTAGCAATCAGCCCCAGCATTTT. Its translation: CASINLGQGIFSNQPQHF.

This clone was seen a handful of times. The chain links TRBV6-6 to TRBJ1-1; 7 nucleotides align to TRBD1. This CDR3 is built from 14 residues. V was clipped by 7 bases and J by 1 base; unmatched bases: 6. Germline values: CDR1 MNHNY, CDR2 SVGAGI (reference sequence). This CDR3 is CASTYRGANTEAFF. The CDR3 DNA is TGTGCCAGCACCTACAGGGGAGCGAACACTGAAGCTTTCTTT.

The genes are TRBV4-1 and TRBJ1-2; perhaps TRBD1 as D (5 bases). The germline gives CDR1 MGHRA, CDR2 YSYEKL. The CDR3 is 17 amino acids. Deletions cut 5 bases from V and 1 base from J, with 20 bases between. The chain's CDR3 is CASSNRDSPLINYGYTF. The CDR3 nucleotides read TGCGCCAGCAGCAACCGGGACTCTCCTTTAATTAACTATGGCTACACCTTC.

V usage is TRBV19 and J usage is TRBJ2-5; 14 bases map to TRBD2. The CDR3 length is 16 residues. Looked up from germline, CDR1 is LNHDA and CDR2 is SQIVND (reference sequence). V lost 6 bases, J lost 4 bases, and 7 bases stayed unmatched. The CDR3 reads CASRPPGLAGAETQYF. For the CDR3, the DNA is TGTGCCAGTAGGCCACCGGGACTAGCGGGGGCAGAGACCCAGTACTTC. The full variable domain, completed using reference TRBV19 and TRBJ2-5, is DGGITQSPKYLFRKEGQNVTLSCEQNLNHDAMYWYRQDPGQGLRLIYYSQIVNDFQKGDIAEGYSVSREKKESFPLTVTSAQKNPTAFYLCASRPPGLAGAETQYFGPGTRLLVL.

Regarding this clone: At the DNA level, this CDR3 is encoded by other sequences in the same sample as well. The rearrangement uses TRBV6-5 and TRBJ1-1, with D unresolved. The germline CDR1 and CDR2 sequences are MNHEY and SVGAGI. Trimming left V 2 bases short and J 4 bases short, with 8 bases between. The CDR3 is made up of 13 amino acids. The CDR3 nucleotides read TGTGCCAGCAGTTACCCAGGAGGCACTGAAGCTTTCTTT. Translated: CASSYPGGTEAFF.

CDR3 residues: CASSSWPSDTQYF. In nucleotides, the CDR3 is TGTGCCAGCAGCTCCTGGCCATCAGATACGCAGTATTTT. The chain combines TRBV7-2 with TRBJ2-3; D uncertain. Germline V gene sequence: CDR1 SGHTA, CDR2 FQGNSA. The V gene lost 4 bases and the J gene lost 4 bases, with 9 bases spanning the gap. CDR3 length: 13 amino acids.

The chain joins TRBV5-6 to TRBJ2-3, with 11 nucleotides matching TRBD2. With 5 bases clipped from V and 2 bases from J, the junction kept 16 bases outside the gene matches. Germline V lookup: CDR1 SGHDT, CDR2 YYEEEE. CDR3 size: 19 residues. This CDR3 reads CASRLTLAGGPKPTDTQYF. CDR3 DNA sequence: TGTGCCAGCAGACTGACCCTAGCGGGAGGACCGAAACCCACAGATACGCAGTATTTT.

On this clone itself: The junction and the germline gene differ at one end; a read error may be behind it. The chain carries TRBV5-1 and TRBJ2-3; tentative D call: TRBD2 (6 bases). Germline V CDR1 and CDR2: SGHRS, YFSETQ. There are 17 residues in the CDR3. DNA of the CDR3: TGCGCCAACAGCTTGGGTGCGGGATCACACCCAACAGATACGCAGTATTTT. It specifies CANSLGAGSHPTDTQYF.

This rearrangement joins TRBV18 to TRBJ2-7, with 16 bases fitting TRBD2. Per germline, CDR1 KGHSH and CDR2 LQKENI. After removal of 2 bases from V and 0 bases from J, the junction contained 4 bases not matched to a gene. The CDR3 contains 18 residues. CDR3 nucleotides: TGTGCCAGCTCACCAGGGGGACTAGCGGGAGGGAACTCCTACGAGCAGTACTTC. This gives the protein CASSPGGLAGGNSYEQYF.

This rearrangement joins TRBV7-2 to TRBJ2-5; D gene uncertain. The CDR3 has 11 residues. Trimming removed 1 base at V and 9 bases at J, with 6 bases between. The germline gives CDR1 SGHTA, CDR2 FQGNSA. CDR3 DNA sequence: TGTGCCAGCAGCTTAGACTTCGCCCAGTACTTC. Its protein product is CASSLDFAQYF. Drawing the rest from reference TRBV7-2 and TRBJ2-5, the complete variable domain is GAGVSQSPSNKVTEKGKDVELRCDPISGHTALYWYRQSLGQGLEFLIYFQGNSAPDKSGLPSDRFSAERTGGSVSTLTIQRTQQEDSAVYLCASSLDFAQYFGPGTRLLVL.

This chain joins TRBV19 and TRBJ2-7; no reliable D call. The CDR3 runs 12 residues. The V gene lost 10 bases and the J gene lost 0 bases, with 10 bases spanning the gap. Germline-derived CDR1 and CDR2 are LNHDA and SQIVND (reference sequence). In DNA, the CDR3 is TGTGCCACTCGAAGCGCCTCCTACGAGCAGTACTTC. Encoded protein: CATRSASYEQYF. The complete variable domain, with remaining parts taken from reference TRBV19 and TRBJ2-7, reads DGGITQSPKYLFRKEGQNVTLSCEQNLNHDAMYWYRQDPGQGLRLIYYSQIVNDFQKGDIAEGYSVSREKKESFPLTVTSAQKNPTAFYLCATRSASYEQYFGPGTRLTVT.

Of note for this clone: One end of the junction does not line up with germline, which may come from a read error. The V call is TRBV7-7, the J call TRBJ2-7, with a tentative D call TRBD2 (6 bases). Germline lookup yields CDR1 SSHAT and CDR2 FNYEAQ (reference sequence). This CDR3 has 15 residues. DNA of the CDR3: TGTGCTAGCAGCTTAAGTTCGGAGGGTACCTACGAGCAGTACTTC. Translated: CASSLSSEGTYEQYF. Using reference TRBV7-7 and TRBJ2-7 for the parts outside the CDR3, the full variable domain is GAGVSQSPRYKVTKRGQDVTLRCDPISSHATLYWYQQALGQGPEFLTYFNYEAQPDKSGLPSDRFSAERPEGSISTLTIQRTEQRDSAMYRCASSLSSEGTYEQYFGPGTRLTVT.

The chain has TRBV6-1 and TRBJ2-3; D possibly corresponds to TRBD1 (6 bases). CDR1 and CDR2 from the germline V gene are MNHNS and SASEGT. V gave up 5 bases and J gave up 6 bases, with 9 bases separating them. The CDR3 spans 12 residues. As DNA, the CDR3 is TGTGCCAGCAGTTTTACAGGGGATACGCAGTATTTT. Protein: CASSFTGDTQYF.

The V and J genes are TRBV4-1 and TRBJ1-3; D gene uncertain. Deletions cut 3 bases from V and 1 base from J, with 7 bases between. Germline lookup yields CDR1 MGHRA and CDR2 YSYEKL. CDR3 length equals 14 residues. CDR3 sequence (DNA): TGCGCCAGCAGCCAGGGCCCTTCTGGAAACACCATATATTTT. This encodes CASSQGPSGNTIYF.

About this clone: Other DNA sequences of this sample code for an identical CDR3. This chain links TRBV11-3 with TRBJ2-3; D gene unclear. Germline CDR1 and CDR2: SGHNT and YENEEA. This CDR3 has 14 amino acids. V shed 1 base and J shed 1 base, with 6 bases lying between them. The CDR3 nucleotides are TGTGCCAGCAGCTTAGGGCAGGGCACAGATACGCAGTATTTT. As protein: CASSLGQGTDTQYF.

The rearrangement links TRBV27 to TRBJ2-1; 7 bases map to TRBD1. V lost 3 bases, J lost 0 bases, and 2 bases stayed unmatched. This CDR3 has 15 amino acids. Germline V gene sequence: CDR1 MNHEY, CDR2 SMNVEV (reference sequence). CDR3 DNA sequence: TGTGCCAGCAGTTTTGCAGGGGGCTCCTACAATGAGCAGTTCTTC. Translating it yields CASSFAGGSYNEQFF.

CDR3 loop: CASSLAAGRRVEQYF. The CDR3 nucleotides are TGCGCCAGCAGCTTGGCCGCGGGGCGGCGGGTTGAGCAGTACTTC. This chain links TRBV5-1 with TRBJ2-7; TRBD2 is a possible D gene (6 bases). The ends were cut back, 0 bases at V and 7 bases at J, with 17 bases in the middle. CDR3 length: 15 amino acids. The V gene's germline CDR1 is SGHRS and CDR2 YFSETQ.

This rearrangement joins TRBV18 to TRBJ2-2, with 8 bases matching TRBD1. The CDR3 extends over 15 amino acids. The ends lost 3 bases at V and 7 bases at J; junction bases unmatched: 7. Germline loops: CDR1 KGHSH, CDR2 LQKENI. CDR3 DNA sequence: TGTGCCAGCTCACCTAGGACAGGGACCAACGGGGAGCTGTTTTTT. Encoded protein: CASSPRTGTNGELFF.

This chain connects TRBV19 to TRBJ1-5; tentative D call: TRBD1 (6 bases). The V end lost 4 bases, the J end lost 5 bases, and 12 bases lay between the germline ends. This CDR3 spans 14 amino acids. Germline CDR1 is LNHDA and CDR2 is SQIVND (reference sequence). The CDR3 loop reads CASSTDSRYQPQHF. The CDR3 DNA follows: TGTGCCAGTAGTACGGACAGTAGGTATCAGCCCCAGCATTTT. The whole variable domain, filled in from reference TRBV19 and TRBJ1-5, reads DGGITQSPKYLFRKEGQNVTLSCEQNLNHDAMYWYRQDPGQGLRLIYYSQIVNDFQKGDIAEGYSVSREKKESFPLTVTSAQKNPTAFYLCASSTDSRYQPQHFGDGTRLSIL.

The chain carries TRBV10-3 and TRBJ1-5; the D is unclear. V was clipped by 0 bases and J by 3 bases, with 6 bases between them. This CDR3 is built from 14 residues. Germline lookup yields CDR1 ENHRY and CDR2 SYGVKD. CDR3 bases: TGTGCCATCAGTGAGTCCGGGTTCAATCAGCCCCAGCATTTT. The encoded protein is CAISESGFNQPQHF.

The chain carries TRBV9 and TRBJ2-5, with 7 bases that match TRBD1. V shed 0 bases and J 3 bases; nucleotides not matched to a gene: 11. CDR1 is SGDLS and CDR2 is YYNGEE in the germline V gene. The CDR3 runs to 17 residues. CDR3 region: CASSVATRGRGKETQYF. Written as DNA, the CDR3 is TGTGCCAGCAGCGTAGCTACCCGGGGCAGGGGGAAAGAGACCCAGTACTTC.

This clone came up many times. This chain links TRBV6-4 with TRBJ2-3, with 8 positions matching TRBD2. The germline gives CDR1 MRHNA, CDR2 SNTAGT. This CDR3 comprises 15 residues. The J segment lost 4 bases and the V segment lost 0 bases, leaving 3 bases of the junction unmatched. CDR3 sequence reads: CASSDSTGGPDTQYF. The CDR3 nucleotides read TGTGCCAGCAGTGACTCGACGGGGGGGCCAGATACGCAGTATTTT.

The chain joins TRBV19 to TRBJ1-6, with 7 bases matching TRBD1. The CDR3 consists of 14 residues. J lost 10 bases, V lost 6 bases, and 9 bases had no gene match. Germline loops: CDR1 LNHDA, CDR2 SQIVND (reference sequence). The CDR3 loop is CASRETGPISPLHF. CDR3 in DNA: TGTGCCAGTAGGGAGACAGGGCCAATATCACCCCTCCACTTT. The full variable domain, in which reference TRBV19 and TRBJ1-6 provide the parts outside the CDR3, is DGGITQSPKYLFRKEGQNVTLSCEQNLNHDAMYWYRQDPGQGLRLIYYSQIVNDFQKGDIAEGYSVSREKKESFPLTVTSAQKNPTAFYLCASRETGPISPLHFGNGTRLTVT.

V is TRBV28 and J is TRBJ1-6; tentative D call: TRBD1 (5 bases). V lost 4 bases and J lost 6, with 13 bases in between. This CDR3 is 15 amino acids long. The germline gives CDR1 MDHEN, CDR2 SYDVKM. The CDR3 nucleotides are TGTGCCAGCAGTTCCTCAGGGTTATTTAATTCACCCCTCCACTTT. It is translated as CASSSSGLFNSPLHF.

The gene calls are TRBV25-1 and TRBJ2-6; D is unclear. This CDR3 contains 12 residues. The V end lost 11 bases, the J end lost 5 bases, and 10 bases lay between the germline ends. Germline V gene sequence: CDR1 MGHDK, CDR2 SYGVNS. CDR3 loop: CASENRANVLTF. The CDR3 DNA sequence: TGTGCCTCAGAAAACCGGGCCAACGTCCTGACTTTC.

This chain joins TRBV19 and TRBJ1-5; TRBD1 might be the D (5 bases). Trimming removed 10 bases at V and 7 bases at J, with 14 bases between. The CDR3 consists of 12 residues. Germline assignment: CDR1 LNHDA and CDR2 SQIVND (reference sequence). CDR3 amino acids: CATRQFSQPQHF. The CDR3 DNA reads TGTGCCACCCGACAGTTTTCCCAGCCCCAGCATTTT.

This chain uses TRBV7-9 with TRBJ1-4; possibly TRBD1 for D (5 bases). Trimming shortened V by 1 base and J by 2 bases, and 8 bases separated the two germline ends. The CDR3 covers 15 residues. CDR1 is SEHNR, CDR2 FQNEAQ, per germline (reference sequence). The DNA for the CDR3 is TGTGCCAGCAGCTTAGAGGGGTATACTAATGAAAAACTGTTTTTT. It encodes CASSLEGYTNEKLFF.

CDR3 in DNA: TGTGCCAGCAGCCTACCCTCAGGGGGCATCGAGACCCAGTACTTC. As protein: CASSLPSGGIETQYF. V is TRBV9 and J is TRBJ2-5, with 8 bases that match TRBD1. The germline V gene has CDR1 SGDLS and CDR2 YYNGEE. The CDR3 is 15 residues long. The V segment lost 4 bases and the J segment 5 bases; nucleotides outside the gene matches: 10. The whole variable domain, filled in from reference TRBV9 and TRBJ2-5, reads DSGVTQTPKHLITATGQRVTLRCSPRSGDLSVYWYQQSLDQGLQFLIQYYNGEERAKGNILERFSAQQFPDLHSELNLSSLELGDSALYFCASSLPSGGIETQYFGPGTRLLVL.

This chain connects TRBV6-5 to TRBJ2-1, with TRBD2 identical over 9 bases. This CDR3 contains 15 residues. Trimming at V came to 1 base and at J to 8 bases, leaving 6 bases not matched to a gene. Germline-derived CDR1 and CDR2 are MNHEY and SVGAGI. The DNA of the CDR3 is TGTGCCAGCAGTTACTTCGGCGGGAGGGGCGATGAGCAGTTCTTC. Encoded protein: CASSYFGGRGDEQFF.

The chain uses TRBV4-1 and TRBJ2-7; maybe TRBD2 (5 bases). The CDR3 length is 14 residues. CDR1 and CDR2 (germline): MGHRA, YSYEKL. Between the trimmed V and J ends, which lost 1 base and 2 bases, there was a span of 9 bases. The CDR3 bases are TGCGCCAGCAGCCAAGGGACTCCTACCTACGAGCAGTACTTC. It translates to CASSQGTPTYEQYF.